One sample yielded the 19 T cell receptor beta chains listed below, sequenced in a study of spatial heterogeneity in lung cancer. MiXCR was run by TCRdb on the 5' RACE reads, yielding one entry per CDR3 protein. The sample shows 85,000 to 100,000 distinct CDR3 sequences, roughly 12% of them seen only once. Time point defined: sample taken at primary tumor resection. The source was PBMCs, collected at surgery. These receptors came from a male donor with early-stage non-small cell lung cancer.

This clonotype was found many times. V gene TRBV30 combines with J gene TRBJ2-7; 7 positions match TRBD1. The CDR3 totals 11 residues. V lost 5 bases to trimming and J lost 2 bases; unmatched junction nucleotides: 0. CDR1 and CDR2 from the germline V gene are GTSNPN and SVGIG (reference sequence). CDR3 sequence (DNA): TGTGCCTGGCAGGGGGCCTACGAGCAGTACTTC. Residues: CAWQGAYEQYF.

This clonotype has a handful of counts. This chain joins TRBV11-3 and TRBJ1-1; no definite D call. Germline V CDR1 and CDR2: SGHNT, YENEEA. V lost 0 bases and J 3 bases, leaving 5 bases between the germline ends. The CDR3 is 13 residues long. The CDR3 sequence: CASSLDSYTEAFF. The CDR3 region has the DNA TGTGCCAGCAGCTTAGATAGCTACACTGAAGCTTTCTTT. Full variable domain (rest looked up from reference TRBV11-3 and TRBJ1-1): EAGVVQSPRYKIIEKKQPVAFWCNPISGHNTLYWYLQNLGQGPELLIRYENEEAVDDSQLPKDRFSAERLKGVDSTLKIQPAELGDSAVYLCASSLDSYTEAFFGQGTRLTVV.

Ten or more counts support this clonotype. The chain joins TRBV2 to TRBJ2-1; tentatively, D is TRBD1 (5 bases). The CDR3 has 11 amino acids. Germline V gives CDR1 SNHLY, CDR2 FYNNEI. Trimming took off 7 bases at V and 7 bases at J, with 8 bases between the two ends. CDR3 loop: CASNQGNEQFF. CDR3 nucleotide sequence: TGTGCCAGCAACCAGGGTAATGAGCAGTTCTTC.

This clonotype has more than one count but fewer than ten. This chain uses TRBV7-9 with TRBJ1-2; D is ambiguous. The germline V gene has CDR1 SEHNR and CDR2 FQNEAQ (reference sequence). V gave up 0 bases and J gave up 3 bases, with 2 bases separating them. The CDR3 loop spans 12 amino acids. CDR3 sequence (DNA): TGTGCCAGCAGCTTAGCAGACTATGGCTACACCTTC. Its translation: CASSLADYGYTF. The entire variable domain, with the rest obtained from reference TRBV7-9 and TRBJ1-2, is as follows: DTGVSQNPRHKITKRGQNVTFRCDPISEHNRLYWYRQTLGQGPEFLTYFQNEAQLEKSRLLSDRFSAERPKGSFSTLEIQRTEQGDSAMYLCASSLADYGYTFGSGTRLTVV.

The chain is built from TRBV27 and TRBJ2-7; 9 bases map to TRBD1. CDR3 size: 15 residues. Trimming took 6 bases from V and 2 from J; bases not matched to a gene: 8. Germline CDR1 and CDR2: MNHEY and SMNVEV (reference sequence). CDR3 DNA: TGTGCCAGCAGCCAGACAGGGGGGTCGACCTACGAGCAGTACTTC. It is translated as CASSQTGGSTYEQYF.

This clonotype was detected a few times. The rearrangement joins TRBV6-6 to TRBJ2-7; D uncertain. Germline V gene lookup returns CDR1 MNHNY and CDR2 SVGAGI (reference sequence). The V gene lost 2 bases and the J gene lost 0 bases, with 14 bases spanning the gap. The CDR3 consists of 16 residues. The CDR3 nucleotides are TGTGCCAGCAGTTACCCGGACGTTCGGACCTCCTACGAGCAGTACTTC. It translates to CASSYPDVRTSYEQYF.

The V and J genes are TRBV24-1 and TRBJ2-7; D not resolved. The CDR3 has 13 residues. V lost 7 bases, J lost 1 base, and 10 bases lay in between. Germline lookup yields CDR1 KGHDR and CDR2 SFDVKD. The CDR3 sequence is CATSASWSYEQYF. The CDR3 DNA reads TGTGCCACCAGCGCTTCGTGGTCCTACGAGCAGTACTTC.

This clonotype turned up a few times. The chain has TRBV5-4 and TRBJ1-2; D may be TRBD1 (5 bases). The CDR3 is 13 amino acids. In germline, CDR1 is SGHNT, CDR2 YYREEE (reference sequence). V shed 0 bases and J shed 4 bases, with 7 bases lying between them. The CDR3 nucleotides are TGTGCCAGCAGCTTGGGGGGGATCTATGGCTACACCTTC. It translates to CASSLGGIYGYTF.

In its sample, this clonotype was seen a few times. This chain links TRBV4-1 with TRBJ2-3; TRBD2 matches at 7 bases. The CDR3 is 16 amino acids. Germline lookup yields CDR1 MGHRA and CDR2 YSYEKL. V shed 2 bases and J 2 bases; nucleotides not matched to a gene: 7. This CDR3 reads CASSQIRDYPTDTQYF. The CDR3 bases are TGCGCCAGCAGCCAAATCCGGGACTACCCCACAGATACGCAGTATTTT.

This chain links TRBV12-3 or TRBV12-4 with TRBJ2-3; D might be TRBD1 or TRBD2, each matching 6 bases. Trimming pared 4 bases from V and 6 bases from J, leaving 20 bases between. There are 16 residues in the CDR3. The chain's CDR3 is CASSSGDNPGVDTQYF. CDR3 bases: TGTGCCAGCAGTTCTGGGGACAACCCGGGGGTGGATACGCAGTATTTT.

The chain couples TRBV11-2 to TRBJ2-1; 9 bases agree with TRBD2. CDR3 length: 15 amino acids. After removal of 5 bases from V and 2 bases from J, the junction contained 4 bases not matched to a gene. CDR1 SGHAT and CDR2 FQNNGV come from the germline V gene. The CDR3 protein is CASSRRLAAYNEQFF. The CDR3 DNA is TGTGCCAGCAGCCGTCGACTAGCGGCCTACAATGAGCAGTTCTTC.

The chain employs TRBV20-1 and TRBJ2-7; 9 bases are shared with TRBD1. The length of the CDR3 is 14 residues. Looked up from germline, CDR1 is DFQATT and CDR2 is SNEGSKA (reference sequence). With 5 bases clipped from V and 2 bases from J, the junction kept 7 bases outside the gene matches. The CDR3 sequence is CSAAQGATPYEQYF. The DNA of the CDR3 is TGCAGTGCTGCACAGGGGGCCACCCCCTACGAGCAGTACTTC.

The chain carries TRBV19 and TRBJ2-4; TRBD2 aligns across 7 bases. The CDR3 has 14 residues. CDR1 LNHDA and CDR2 SQIVND come from the germline V gene (reference sequence). V gave up 3 bases and J gave up 7 bases; unmatched junction bases: 6. As DNA, the CDR3 is TGTGCCAGTAGTATCCCCCGGGGAGGGAACATTCAGTACTTC. This encodes CASSIPRGGNIQYF. The full variable domain, completed using reference TRBV19 and TRBJ2-4, is DGGITQSPKYLFRKEGQNVTLSCEQNLNHDAMYWYRQDPGQGLRLIYYSQIVNDFQKGDIAEGYSVSREKKESFPLTVTSAQKNPTAFYLCASSIPRGGNIQYFGAGTRLSVL.

The V call is TRBV20-1, the J call TRBJ2-7, with a possible D match to TRBD2 (6 bases). The V end lost 0 bases, the J end lost 5 bases, and 14 bases lay between the germline ends. The CDR3 is made up of 14 amino acids. Germline V gene sequence: CDR1 DFQATT, CDR2 SNEGSKA (reference sequence). In DNA, the CDR3 is TGCAGTGCTAGAGATCTTACGGGAGCGCACGAGCAGTACTTC. This codes for CSARDLTGAHEQYF.

This clonotype was found many times. The genes are TRBV6-6 and TRBJ1-5; D gene ambiguous. The V end lost 4 bases, the J end lost 1 base, and 11 bases lay between the germline ends. The CDR3 contains 15 residues. Germline values: CDR1 MNHNY, CDR2 SVGAGI (reference sequence). The CDR3 DNA reads TGTGCCAGCAGTTCACGGGGAGAGAGCAATCAGCCCCAGCATTTT. Encoded protein: CASSSRGESNQPQHF.

This clonotype came up a few times. The chain employs TRBV12-3 or TRBV12-4 and TRBJ1-2, with D tentatively TRBD1 (6 bases). The CDR3 has 13 amino acids. V gave up 7 bases and J gave up 8 bases, with 17 bases separating them. The CDR3 protein is CASIVQGGGGYTF. As DNA, the CDR3 is TGTGCCAGCATCGTCCAGGGCGGGGGCGGCTACACCTTC.

The chain combines TRBV20-1 with TRBJ1-1; no clear D gene. The ends were cut back, 3 bases at V and 3 bases at J, with 14 bases in the middle. Germline values: CDR1 DFQATT, CDR2 SNEGSKA (reference sequence). This CDR3 region has 14 residues. CDR3 protein: CSARYTIRYTEAFF. As DNA, the CDR3 is TGCAGTGCTAGGTATACAATCCGTTACACTGAAGCTTTCTTT.

The chain has TRBV29-1 and TRBJ2-1, with 14 bases aligning to TRBD2. CDR1 and CDR2 from the germline V gene are SQVTM and ANQGSEA. V dropped 7 bases and J dropped 5; count of bases not matched to a gene: 10. This CDR3 is built from 16 residues. The CDR3 spells CSATGTSGRIDNEQFF. CDR3 DNA: TGCAGCGCAACCGGGACTAGCGGGAGAATCGACAATGAGCAGTTCTTC.

The rearrangement uses TRBV30 and TRBJ1-6; D perhaps matches TRBD1 (6 bases). Germline assignment: CDR1 GTSNPN and CDR2 SVGIG (reference sequence). The length of the CDR3 is 13 residues. Trimming stripped 2 bases from V and 10 bases from J, with 12 bases between. CDR3 DNA: TGTGCCTGGAGTTCGCCGGGACAATCACCCCTCCACTTT. It yields the protein CAWSSPGQSPLHF.